A single sample is the source of the 6 T cell receptor beta chains below, sequenced in a study of T cell responses to AZD1222 COVID-19 vaccine. The data were produced by immunoSEQ multiplex PCR, yet TCRdb's version contains in-frame clones alone and is incomplete. The repertoire consists of about 76,000 clones, with 90% occurring once and the leading ten covering roughly 4.2%. Here the sequenced sample was peripheral blood, taken on day 0 of AZD1222 vaccination. The receptors were sampled from an adult in good health.

The chain couples TRBV6-5 to TRBJ2-1; perhaps TRBD1 as D (6 bases). The CDR3 contains 15 residues. The germline V gene encodes CDR1 MNHEY and CDR2 SVGAGI. Trimming took off 2 bases at V and 10 bases at J, with 18 bases between the two ends. For the CDR3, the DNA is TGTGCCAGCAGTTACGAAGCTCAAGCGAGGGGGGAGCAGTTCTTC. Its translation: CASSYEAQARGEQFF.

The CDR3 reads CASSAIDRGFDGYTF. Here the CDR3 DNA reads TGTGCCAGCAGCGCCATCGACAGGGGGTTTGATGGCTACACCTTC. The chain is built from TRBV5-4 and TRBJ1-2; 9 bases agree with TRBD1. CDR3 length equals 15 residues. Germline CDR1 and CDR2: SGHNT and YYREEE (reference sequence). Unmatched junction bases numbered 10, after V lost 4 bases and J lost 6 bases.

V and J are TRBV6-1 and TRBJ1-2, with 7 bases aligning to TRBD1. This CDR3 spans 14 amino acids. CDR1 is MNHNS and CDR2 is SASEGT in the germline V gene. Germline trimming cut 2 bases from V and 3 bases from J; bases unmatched to any gene: 3. CDR3 nucleotides: TGTGCCAGCAGTGAAACAGGGGTTTACTATGGCTACACCTTC. Protein product: CASSETGVYYGYTF.

V usage is TRBV11-1 and J usage is TRBJ1-2, with no clear D. Trimming left V 5 bases short and J 10 bases short, with 14 bases between. Germline loops: CDR1 SGHAT, CDR2 FQDESV (reference sequence). The CDR3 sequence is 12 residues long. The CDR3 is CASSRLPPSYTF. The CDR3 DNA is TGTGCCAGCAGCCGACTGCCCCCCTCCTACACCTTC. The full variable domain, completed using reference TRBV11-1 and TRBJ1-2, is EAEVAQSPRYKITEKSQAVAFWCDPISGHATLYWYRQILGQGPELLVQFQDESVVDDSQLPKDRFSAERLKGVDSTLKIQPAELGDSAMYLCASSRLPPSYTFGSGTRLTVV.

The chain recombines TRBV24-1 with TRBJ2-7; no firm D call. There are 13 residues in the CDR3. The ends were cut back, 4 bases at V and 3 bases at J, with 9 bases in the middle. The germline V gene has CDR1 KGHDR and CDR2 SFDVKD. DNA for the CDR3: TGTGCCACCAGTGAGGGATATAACTACGAGCAGTACTTC. It translates to CATSEGYNYEQYF.

This rearrangement joins TRBV5-1 to TRBJ1-1; D is unclear. V was cut by 5 bases and J by 2 bases, with 4 bases left in between. Germline CDR1 reads SGHRS; CDR2 reads YFSETQ. The CDR3 contains 11 residues. CDR3 DNA sequence: TGCGCCAGCAGGGGAAACACTGAAGCTTTCTTT. It translates to CASRGNTEAFF.